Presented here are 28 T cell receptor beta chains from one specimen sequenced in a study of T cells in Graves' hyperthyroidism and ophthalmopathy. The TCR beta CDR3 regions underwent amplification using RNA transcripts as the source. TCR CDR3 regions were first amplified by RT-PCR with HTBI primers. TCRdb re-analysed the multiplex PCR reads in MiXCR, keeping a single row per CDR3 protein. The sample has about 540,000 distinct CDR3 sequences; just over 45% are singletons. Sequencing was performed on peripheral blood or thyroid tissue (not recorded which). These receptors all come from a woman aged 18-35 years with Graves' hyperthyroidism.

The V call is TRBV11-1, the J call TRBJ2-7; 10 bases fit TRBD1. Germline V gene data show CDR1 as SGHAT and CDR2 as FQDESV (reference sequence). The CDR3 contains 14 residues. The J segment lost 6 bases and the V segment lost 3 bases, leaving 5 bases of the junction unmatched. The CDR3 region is CASSFDRGLREQYF. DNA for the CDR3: TGTGCCAGCAGCTTCGACAGGGGGCTCCGCGAGCAGTACTTC.

CDR3 coding DNA: TGTGCCAGCAGTTTAGTGGACGTATCCAATGAAAAACTGTTTTTT. Translating gives CASSLVDVSNEKLFF. This rearrangement joins TRBV12-3 or TRBV12-4 to TRBJ1-4; D gene ambiguous. The germline V and J ends were trimmed by 1 base and 5 bases, with 11 bases remaining between them. The CDR3 is made up of 15 amino acids.

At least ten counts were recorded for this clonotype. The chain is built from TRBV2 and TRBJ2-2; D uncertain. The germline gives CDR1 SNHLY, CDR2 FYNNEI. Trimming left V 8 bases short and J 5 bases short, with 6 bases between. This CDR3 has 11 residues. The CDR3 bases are TGTGCCAGCGGGCCGACCGGGGAGCTGTTTTTT. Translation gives CASGPTGELFF.

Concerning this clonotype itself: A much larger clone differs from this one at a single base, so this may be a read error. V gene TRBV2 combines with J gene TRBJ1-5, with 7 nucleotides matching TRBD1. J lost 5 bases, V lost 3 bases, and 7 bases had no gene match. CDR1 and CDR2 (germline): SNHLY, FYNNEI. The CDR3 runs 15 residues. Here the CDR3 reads CASSDHRGLDQPQHF. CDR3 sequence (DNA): TGTGCCAGCAGTGATCACAGGGGACTAGATCAGCCCCAGCATTTT.

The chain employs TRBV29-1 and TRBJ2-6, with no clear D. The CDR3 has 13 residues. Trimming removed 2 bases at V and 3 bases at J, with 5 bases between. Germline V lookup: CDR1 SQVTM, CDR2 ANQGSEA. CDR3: CSVERVGANVLTF. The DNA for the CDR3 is TGCAGCGTTGAAAGGGTTGGGGCCAACGTCCTGACTTTC.

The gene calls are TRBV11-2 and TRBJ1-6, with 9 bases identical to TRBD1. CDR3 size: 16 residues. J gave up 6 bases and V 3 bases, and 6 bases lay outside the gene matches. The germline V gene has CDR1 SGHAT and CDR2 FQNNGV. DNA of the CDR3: TGTGCCAGCAGCTTCGACAGGGGGACGAGTAATTCACCCCTCCACTTT. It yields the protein CASSFDRGTSNSPLHF.

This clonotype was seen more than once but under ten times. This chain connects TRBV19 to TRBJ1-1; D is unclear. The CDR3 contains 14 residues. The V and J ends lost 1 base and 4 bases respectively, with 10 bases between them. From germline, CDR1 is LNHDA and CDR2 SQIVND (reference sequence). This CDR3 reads CASSIGRWGTEAFF. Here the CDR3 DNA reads TGTGCCAGTAGTATAGGACGTTGGGGCACTGAAGCTTTCTTT.

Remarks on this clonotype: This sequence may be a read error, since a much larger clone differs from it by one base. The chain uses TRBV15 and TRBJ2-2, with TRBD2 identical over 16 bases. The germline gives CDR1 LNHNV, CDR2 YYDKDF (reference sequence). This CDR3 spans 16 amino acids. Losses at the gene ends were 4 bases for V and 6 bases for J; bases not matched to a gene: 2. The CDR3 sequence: CATSKGTSGRAGELFF. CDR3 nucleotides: TGTGCCACCAGCAAAGGGACTAGCGGGAGGGCCGGGGAGCTGTTTTTT. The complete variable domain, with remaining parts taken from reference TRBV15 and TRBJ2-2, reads DAMVIQNPRYQVTQFGKPVTLSCSQTLNHNVMYWYQQKSSQAPKLLFHYYDKDFNNEADTPDNFQSRRPNTSFCFLDIRSPGLGDTAMYLCATSKGTSGRAGELFFGEGSRLTVL.

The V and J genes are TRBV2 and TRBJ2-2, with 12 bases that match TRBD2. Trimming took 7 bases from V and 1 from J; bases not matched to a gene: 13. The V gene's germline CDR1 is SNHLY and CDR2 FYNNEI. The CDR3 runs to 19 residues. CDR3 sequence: CASKLTSGSMGGNTGELFF. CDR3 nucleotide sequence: TGTGCCAGCAAATTGACTAGCGGGAGCATGGGGGGGAACACCGGGGAGCTGTTTTTT.

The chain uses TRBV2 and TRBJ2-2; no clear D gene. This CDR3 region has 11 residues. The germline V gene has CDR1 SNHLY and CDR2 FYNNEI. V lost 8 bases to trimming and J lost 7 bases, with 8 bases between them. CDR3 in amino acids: CASRGDGELFF. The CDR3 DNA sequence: TGTGCCAGCCGTGGGGACGGGGAGCTGTTTTTT.

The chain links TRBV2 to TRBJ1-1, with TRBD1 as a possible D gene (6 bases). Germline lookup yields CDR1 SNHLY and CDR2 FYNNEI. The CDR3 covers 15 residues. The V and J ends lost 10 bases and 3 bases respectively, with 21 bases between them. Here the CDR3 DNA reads TGTGCCACCAATAGACAGGTCGAGGTCTACACTGAAGCTTTCTTT. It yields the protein CATNRQVEVYTEAFF. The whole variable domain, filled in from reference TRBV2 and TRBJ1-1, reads EPEVTQTPSHQVTQMGQEVILRCVPISNHLYFYWYRQILGQKVEFLVSFYNNEISEKSEIFDDQFSVERPDGSNFTLKIRSTKLEDSAMYFCATNRQVEVYTEAFFGQGTRLTVV.

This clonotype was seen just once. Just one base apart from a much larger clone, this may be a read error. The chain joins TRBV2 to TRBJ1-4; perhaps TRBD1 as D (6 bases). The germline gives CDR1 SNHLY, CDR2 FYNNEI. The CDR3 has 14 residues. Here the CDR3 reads CASTARDTGIELLF. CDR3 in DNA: TGTGCCAGCACGGCCCGAGACACAGGGATAGAACTGCTTTTT.

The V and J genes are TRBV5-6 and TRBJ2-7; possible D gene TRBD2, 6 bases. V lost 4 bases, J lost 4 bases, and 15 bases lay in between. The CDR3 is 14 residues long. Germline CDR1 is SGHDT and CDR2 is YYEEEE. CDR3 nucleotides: TGTGCCAGCAGCGCCCGGGACTTACAATACGAGCAGTACTTC. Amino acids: CASSARDLQYEQYF.

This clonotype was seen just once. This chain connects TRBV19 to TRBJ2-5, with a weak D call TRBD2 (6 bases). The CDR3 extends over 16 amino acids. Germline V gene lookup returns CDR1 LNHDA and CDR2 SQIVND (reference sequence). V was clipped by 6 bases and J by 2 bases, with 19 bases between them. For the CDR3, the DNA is TGTGCCAGTAGCCTATCGAACAGCGGACTACAAGAGACCCAGTACTTC. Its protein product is CASSLSNSGLQETQYF.

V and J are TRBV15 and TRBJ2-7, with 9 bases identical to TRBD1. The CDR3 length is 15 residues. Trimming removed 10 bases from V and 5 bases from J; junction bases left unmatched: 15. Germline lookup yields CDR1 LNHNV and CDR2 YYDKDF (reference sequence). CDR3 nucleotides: TGTGCCAGCAGTAACACGGGGACAGGGTTTAACGAGCAGTACTTC. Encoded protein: CASSNTGTGFNEQYF.

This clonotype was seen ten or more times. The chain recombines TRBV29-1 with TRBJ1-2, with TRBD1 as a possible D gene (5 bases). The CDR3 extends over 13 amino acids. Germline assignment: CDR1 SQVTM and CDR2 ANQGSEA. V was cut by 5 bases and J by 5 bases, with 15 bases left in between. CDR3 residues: CSVSTGTLYGYTF. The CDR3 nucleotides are TGCAGCGTTTCGACCGGGACGCTATATGGCTACACCTTC.

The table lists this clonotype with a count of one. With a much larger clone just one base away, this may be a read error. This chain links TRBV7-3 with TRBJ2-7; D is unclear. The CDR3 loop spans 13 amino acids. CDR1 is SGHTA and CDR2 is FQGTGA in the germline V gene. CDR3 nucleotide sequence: TGTGCCAGCAGCCTCACACCCTCCCACGAGCAGTACTTC. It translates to CASSLTPSHEQYF.

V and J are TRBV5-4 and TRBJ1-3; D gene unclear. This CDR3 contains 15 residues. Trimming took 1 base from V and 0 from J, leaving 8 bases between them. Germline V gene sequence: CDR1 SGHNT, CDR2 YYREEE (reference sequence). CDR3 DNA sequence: TGTGCCAGCAGCTTGTGGCGGAACTCTGGAAACACCATATATTTT. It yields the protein CASSLWRNSGNTIYF.

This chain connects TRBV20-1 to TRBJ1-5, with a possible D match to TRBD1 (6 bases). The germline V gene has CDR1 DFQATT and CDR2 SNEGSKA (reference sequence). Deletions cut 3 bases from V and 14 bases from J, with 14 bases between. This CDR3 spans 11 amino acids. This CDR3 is CSARWAGDEHF. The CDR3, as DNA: TGCAGTGCTAGGTGGGCAGGGGACGAGCATTTT.

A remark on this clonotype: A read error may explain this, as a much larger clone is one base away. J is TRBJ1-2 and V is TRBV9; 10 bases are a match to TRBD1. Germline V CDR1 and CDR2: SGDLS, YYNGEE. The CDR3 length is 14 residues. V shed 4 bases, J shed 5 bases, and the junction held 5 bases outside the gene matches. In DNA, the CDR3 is TGTGCCAGCAGCCATCGGACAGGGGGTTATGGCTACACCTTC. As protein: CASSHRTGGYGYTF.

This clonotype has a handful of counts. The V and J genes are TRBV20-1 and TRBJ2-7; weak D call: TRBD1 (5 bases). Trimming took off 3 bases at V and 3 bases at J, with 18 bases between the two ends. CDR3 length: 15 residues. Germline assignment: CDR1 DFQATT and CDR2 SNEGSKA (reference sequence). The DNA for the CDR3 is TGCAGTGCTAGGCCTCGGGTACTACAGGACTACGAGCAGTACTTC. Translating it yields CSARPRVLQDYEQYF.

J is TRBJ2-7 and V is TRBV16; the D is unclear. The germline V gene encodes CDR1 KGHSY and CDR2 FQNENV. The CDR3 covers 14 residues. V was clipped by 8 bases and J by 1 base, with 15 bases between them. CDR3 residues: CASSEFGPSYEQYF. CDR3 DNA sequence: TGTGCCAGCTCGGAGTTCGGACCGTCCTACGAGCAGTACTTC.

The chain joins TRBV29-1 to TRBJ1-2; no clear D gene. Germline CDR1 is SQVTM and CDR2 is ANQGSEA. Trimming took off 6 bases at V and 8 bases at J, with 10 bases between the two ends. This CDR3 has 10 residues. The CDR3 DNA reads TGCAGCGTCAAAAATGGGGGCTACACCTTC. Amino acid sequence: CSVKNGGYTF.

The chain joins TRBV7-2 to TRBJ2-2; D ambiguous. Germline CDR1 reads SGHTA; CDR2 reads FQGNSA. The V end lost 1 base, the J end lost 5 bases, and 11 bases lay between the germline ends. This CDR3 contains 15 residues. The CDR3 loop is CASSLVQRWTGELFF. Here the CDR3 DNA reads TGTGCCAGCAGCTTAGTTCAGCGCTGGACCGGGGAGCTGTTTTTT.

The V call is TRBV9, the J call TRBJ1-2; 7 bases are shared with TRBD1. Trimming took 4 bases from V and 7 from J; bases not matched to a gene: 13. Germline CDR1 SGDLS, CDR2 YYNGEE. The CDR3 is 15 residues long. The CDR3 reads CASSHYTGDPFGYTF. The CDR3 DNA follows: TGTGCCAGCAGCCACTACACAGGGGATCCTTTTGGCTACACCTTC.

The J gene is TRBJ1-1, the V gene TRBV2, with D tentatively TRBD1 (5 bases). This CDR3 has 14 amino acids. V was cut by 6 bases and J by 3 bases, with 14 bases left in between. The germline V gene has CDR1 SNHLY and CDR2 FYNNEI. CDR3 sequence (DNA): TGTGCCAGCAGGACGGTGGGGGGGGACACTGAAGCTTTCTTT. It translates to CASRTVGGDTEAFF.

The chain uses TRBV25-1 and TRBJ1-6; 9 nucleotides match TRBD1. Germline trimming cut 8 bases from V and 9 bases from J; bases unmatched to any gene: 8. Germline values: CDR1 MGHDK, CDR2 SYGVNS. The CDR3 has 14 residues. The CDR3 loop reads CASQGQGGSSPLHF. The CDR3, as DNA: TGTGCCAGCCAGGGACAGGGAGGTAGTTCACCCCTCCACTTT.

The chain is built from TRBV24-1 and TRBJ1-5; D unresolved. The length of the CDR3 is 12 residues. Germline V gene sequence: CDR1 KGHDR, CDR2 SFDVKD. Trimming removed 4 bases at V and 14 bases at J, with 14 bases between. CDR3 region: CATSDLDRNEHF. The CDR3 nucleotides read TGTGCCACCAGTGACCTGGACCGGAATGAGCATTTT.